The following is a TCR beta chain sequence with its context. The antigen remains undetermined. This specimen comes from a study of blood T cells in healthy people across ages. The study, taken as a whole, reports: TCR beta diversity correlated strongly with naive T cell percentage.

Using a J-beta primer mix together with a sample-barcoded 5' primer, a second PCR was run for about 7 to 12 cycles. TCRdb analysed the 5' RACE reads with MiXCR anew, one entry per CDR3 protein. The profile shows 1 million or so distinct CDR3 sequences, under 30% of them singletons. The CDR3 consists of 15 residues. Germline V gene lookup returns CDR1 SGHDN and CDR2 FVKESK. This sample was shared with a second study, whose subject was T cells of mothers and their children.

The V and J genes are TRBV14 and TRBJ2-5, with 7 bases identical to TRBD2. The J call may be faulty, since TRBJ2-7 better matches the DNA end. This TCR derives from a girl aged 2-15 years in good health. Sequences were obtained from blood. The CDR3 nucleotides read TGTGCCACCTCGCCGCCTGGGACTATAGCAGGCGAGCAGTACTTC. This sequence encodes CATSPPGTIAGEQYF.